This is a list of T cell receptor beta chains from one sample in a study of blood T cell repertoires in COVID-19. Clones were read by immunoSEQ multiplex PCR, and TCRdb kept only the in-frame ones, dropping some. This sample yields 200,000 to 250,000 clones, of which roughly four fifths are seen a single time; around 12% belongs to the top ten. The material sequenced was peripheral blood. All receptors come from a woman in her thirties or forties with acute or convalescent COVID-19. Each CDR3 is given without its conserved first and last residue. Each record gives: D gene, V gene, J gene, CDR3 protein. D genes are given only for firm matches.

d_gene: TRBD1; v_gene: TRBV29-1; j_gene: TRBJ1-2; CDR3aa: SVDRVTGGGFGYT
d_gene: TRBD1; v_gene: TRBV6-1; j_gene: TRBJ1-5; CDR3aa: ASSEEPPGTGFDQPQH
d_gene: TRBD1; v_gene: TRBV18; j_gene: TRBJ1-1; CDR3aa: ASSQSTGALEAF
d_gene: TRBD1; v_gene: TRBV19; j_gene: TRBJ1-6; CDR3aa: ASNSDRDRSPLH
d_gene: -; v_gene: TRBV9; j_gene: TRBJ2-3; CDR3aa: ASSRTGSRTDTQY
d_gene: TRBD1; v_gene: TRBV3-1/TRBV3-2; j_gene: TRBJ1-6; CDR3aa: ASSQVTGGSPLH
d_gene: TRBD1; v_gene: TRBV6-5; j_gene: TRBJ1-1; CDR3aa: ASRYRGQTTEAF
d_gene: -; v_gene: TRBV6-2/TRBV6-3; j_gene: TRBJ2-7; CDR3aa: ASSYWESSPYEQY
d_gene: -; v_gene: TRBV7-3; j_gene: TRBJ2-1; CDR3aa: ASRAGLHQVEQF
d_gene: TRBD1; v_gene: TRBV11-2; j_gene: TRBJ2-4; CDR3aa: ASSLGRQGSIQY
d_gene: -; v_gene: TRBV5-1; j_gene: TRBJ2-2; CDR3aa: ASRDSTLGGELF
d_gene: TRBD2; v_gene: TRBV7-9; j_gene: TRBJ2-1; CDR3aa: ASSLALTSGRGVNEQF
d_gene: -; v_gene: TRBV11-2; j_gene: TRBJ1-1; CDR3aa: ASSSSAGGRTEAF
d_gene: -; v_gene: TRBV24-1; j_gene: TRBJ1-5; CDR3aa: ATSDLRQGNQPQH
d_gene: TRBD2; v_gene: TRBV7-2; j_gene: TRBJ2-7; CDR3aa: ASSLESGSTYEQY
d_gene: TRBD1; v_gene: TRBV24-1; j_gene: TRBJ1-2; CDR3aa: ATSGNRGNYGYT
d_gene: TRBD2; v_gene: TRBV10-2; j_gene: TRBJ2-4; CDR3aa: ASSGSGGNIQY
d_gene: TRBD1; v_gene: TRBV5-6; j_gene: TRBJ2-7; CDR3aa: ASSLGTGGSEQY
d_gene: TRBD1; v_gene: TRBV6-5; j_gene: TRBJ1-1; CDR3aa: ASMAGGLNTEAF
d_gene: TRBD1; v_gene: TRBV5-3; j_gene: TRBJ1-2; CDR3aa: ARSFGDRGNYGYT
d_gene: -; v_gene: TRBV7-9; j_gene: TRBJ2-2; CDR3aa: ASSLNIEAGVLF
d_gene: -; v_gene: TRBV21-1; j_gene: TRBJ2-1; CDR3aa: ASSGTEDNEQF
d_gene: TRBD2; v_gene: TRBV6-6; j_gene: TRBJ2-1; CDR3aa: ARSRREPLYNEQF
d_gene: TRBD2; v_gene: TRBV6-1; j_gene: TRBJ2-3; CDR3aa: ASSEASLARY
d_gene: -; v_gene: TRBV5-1; j_gene: TRBJ1-1; CDR3aa: ASSLGGSGGTEAF
d_gene: -; v_gene: TRBV19; j_gene: TRBJ1-1; CDR3aa: ASSMTGMNTEAF
d_gene: -; v_gene: TRBV10-2; j_gene: TRBJ1-3; CDR3aa: ASSESKYRFNSGNTIY
d_gene: -; v_gene: TRBV7-2; j_gene: TRBJ1-5; CDR3aa: ASSLGIQSNQPQH
d_gene: -; v_gene: TRBV7-2; j_gene: TRBJ1-1; CDR3aa: ASSYDTSTEAF
d_gene: -; v_gene: TRBV29-1; j_gene: TRBJ2-7; CDR3aa: SVGVAYEQY
d_gene: -; v_gene: TRBV7-9; j_gene: TRBJ2-7; CDR3aa: ASSFTGIYEQY
d_gene: TRBD1; v_gene: TRBV7-2; j_gene: TRBJ1-6; CDR3aa: ASSRTGVDNSPLH
d_gene: -; v_gene: TRBV2; j_gene: TRBJ2-2; CDR3aa: AIIQGSGELF
d_gene: TRBD1; v_gene: TRBV14; j_gene: TRBJ2-1; CDR3aa: ASSPVSGTGMF
d_gene: -; v_gene: TRBV5-6; j_gene: TRBJ1-6; CDR3aa: ASSLAGANSPLH
d_gene: -; v_gene: TRBV7-6; j_gene: TRBJ1-4; CDR3aa: ASRGGTSEYEKLF
d_gene: -; v_gene: TRBV5-4; j_gene: TRBJ1-1; CDR3aa: ASSLPGHLNTEAF
d_gene: -; v_gene: TRBV9; j_gene: TRBJ2-7; CDR3aa: ASSPRTADEDEQY
d_gene: TRBD1; v_gene: TRBV7-9; j_gene: TRBJ1-5; CDR3aa: ASSLDRAAQPQH
d_gene: -; v_gene: TRBV7-6; j_gene: TRBJ1-5; CDR3aa: ASSFEQGPAQPQH
d_gene: -; v_gene: TRBV11-2; j_gene: TRBJ1-6; CDR3aa: ASSSDSGDGSPLH